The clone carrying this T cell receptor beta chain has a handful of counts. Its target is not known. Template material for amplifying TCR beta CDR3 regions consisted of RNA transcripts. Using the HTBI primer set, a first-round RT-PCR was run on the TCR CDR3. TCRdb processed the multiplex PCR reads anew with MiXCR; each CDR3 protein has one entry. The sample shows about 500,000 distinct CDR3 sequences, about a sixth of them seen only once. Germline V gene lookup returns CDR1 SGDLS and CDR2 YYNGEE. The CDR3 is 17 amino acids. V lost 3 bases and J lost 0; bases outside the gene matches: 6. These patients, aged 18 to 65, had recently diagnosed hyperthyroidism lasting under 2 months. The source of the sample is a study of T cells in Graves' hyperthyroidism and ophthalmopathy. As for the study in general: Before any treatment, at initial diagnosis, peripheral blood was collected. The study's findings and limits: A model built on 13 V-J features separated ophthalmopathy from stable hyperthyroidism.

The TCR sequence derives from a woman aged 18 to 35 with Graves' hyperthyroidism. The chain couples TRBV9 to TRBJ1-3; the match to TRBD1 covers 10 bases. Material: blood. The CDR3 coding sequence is TGTGCCAGCAGCGCCCCGGGACAGGGGAGCTCTGGAAACACCATATATTTT. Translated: CASSAPGQGSSGNTIYF.